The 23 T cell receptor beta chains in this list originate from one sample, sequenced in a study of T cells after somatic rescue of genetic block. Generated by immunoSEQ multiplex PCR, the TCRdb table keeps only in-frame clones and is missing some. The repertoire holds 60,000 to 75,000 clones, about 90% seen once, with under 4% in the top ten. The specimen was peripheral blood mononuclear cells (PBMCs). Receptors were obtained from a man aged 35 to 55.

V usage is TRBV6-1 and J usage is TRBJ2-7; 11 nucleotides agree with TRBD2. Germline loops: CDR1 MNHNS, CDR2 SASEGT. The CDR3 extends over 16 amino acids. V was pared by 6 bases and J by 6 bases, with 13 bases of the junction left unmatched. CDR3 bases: TGTGCCAGCAGCGAACTTCTAGCGGGAGGTGCCAGCGAGCAGTACTTC. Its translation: CASSELLAGGASEQYF.

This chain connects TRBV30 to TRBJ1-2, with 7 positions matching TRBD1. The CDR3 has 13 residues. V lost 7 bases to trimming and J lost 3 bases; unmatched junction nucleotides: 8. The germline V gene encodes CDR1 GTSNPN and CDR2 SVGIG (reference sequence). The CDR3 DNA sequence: TGTGCCTTTCACAGGGGCACCCACTATGGCTACACCTTC. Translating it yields CAFHRGTHYGYTF. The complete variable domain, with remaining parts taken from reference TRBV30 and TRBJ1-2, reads SQTIHQWPATLVQPVGSPLSLECTVEGTSNPNLYWYRQAAGRGLQLLFYSVGIGQISSEVPQNLSASRPQDRQFILSSKKLLLSDSGFYLCAFHRGTHYGYTFGSGTRLTVV.

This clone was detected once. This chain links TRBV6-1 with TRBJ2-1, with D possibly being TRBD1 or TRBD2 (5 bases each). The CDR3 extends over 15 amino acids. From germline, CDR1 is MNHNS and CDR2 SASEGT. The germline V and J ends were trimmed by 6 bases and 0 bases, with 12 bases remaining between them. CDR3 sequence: CASRLGTPSYNEQFF. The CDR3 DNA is TGTGCCAGCAGACTGGGGACCCCCTCCTACAATGAGCAGTTCTTC.

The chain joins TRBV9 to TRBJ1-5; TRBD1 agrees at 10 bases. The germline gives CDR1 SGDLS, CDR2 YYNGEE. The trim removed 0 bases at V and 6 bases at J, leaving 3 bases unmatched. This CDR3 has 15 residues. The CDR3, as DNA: TGTGCCAGCAGCGTAGGGACAGGGGGGGCTCAGCCCCAGCATTTT. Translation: CASSVGTGGAQPQHF. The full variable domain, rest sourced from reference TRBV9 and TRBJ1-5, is DSGVTQTPKHLITATGQRVTLRCSPRSGDLSVYWYQQSLDQGLQFLIQYYNGEERAKGNILERFSAQQFPDLHSELNLSSLELGDSALYFCASSVGTGGAQPQHFGDGTRLSIL.

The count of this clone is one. Here the CDR3 DNA reads TGTGCCAGCTCAGATGAGGCGGGAGTTGGTGCAGATACGCAGTATTTT. It translates to CASSDEAGVGADTQYF. The chain uses TRBV18 and TRBJ2-3, with 7 bases aligning to TRBD2. Germline V gives CDR1 KGHSH, CDR2 LQKENI. After removal of 5 bases from V and 4 bases from J, the junction contained 12 bases not matched to a gene. This CDR3 contains 16 residues. The full variable domain, rest sourced from reference TRBV18 and TRBJ2-3, is NAGVMQNPRHLVRRRGQEARLRCSPMKGHSHVYWYRQLPEEGLKFMVYLQKENIIDESGMPKERFSAEFPKEGPSILRIQQVVRGDSAAYFCASSDEAGVGADTQYFGPGTRLTVL.

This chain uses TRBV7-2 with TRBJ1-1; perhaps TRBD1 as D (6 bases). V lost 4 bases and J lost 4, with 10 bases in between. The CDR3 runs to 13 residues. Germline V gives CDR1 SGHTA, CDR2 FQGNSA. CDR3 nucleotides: TGTGCCAGCAGCTCAACAGGGACCACTGAAGCTTTCTTT. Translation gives CASSSTGTTEAFF.

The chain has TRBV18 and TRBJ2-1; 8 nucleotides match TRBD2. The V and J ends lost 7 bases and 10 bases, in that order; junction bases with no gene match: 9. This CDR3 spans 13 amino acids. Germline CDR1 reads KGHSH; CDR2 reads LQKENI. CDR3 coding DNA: TGTGCCAGCTGCGGACTAGCCGGGGACGAGCAGTTCTTC. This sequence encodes CASCGLAGDEQFF.

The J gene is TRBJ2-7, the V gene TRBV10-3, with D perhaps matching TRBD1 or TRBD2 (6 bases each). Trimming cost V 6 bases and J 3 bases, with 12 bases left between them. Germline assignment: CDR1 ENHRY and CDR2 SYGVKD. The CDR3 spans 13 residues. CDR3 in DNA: TGTGCCATCAGGGAGGGGGTTGGCTACGAGCAGTACTTC. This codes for CAIREGVGYEQYF.

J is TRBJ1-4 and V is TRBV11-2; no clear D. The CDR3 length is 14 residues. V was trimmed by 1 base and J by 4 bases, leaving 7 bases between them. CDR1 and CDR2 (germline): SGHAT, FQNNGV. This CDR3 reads CASSLVGFNEKLFF. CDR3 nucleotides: TGTGCCAGCAGCTTAGTGGGGTTTAATGAAAAACTGTTTTTT.

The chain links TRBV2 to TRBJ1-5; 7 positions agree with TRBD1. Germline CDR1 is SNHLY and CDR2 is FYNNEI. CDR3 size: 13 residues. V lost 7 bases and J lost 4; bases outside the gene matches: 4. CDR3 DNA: TGTGCCAGCAACCCAGGGGGGAATCAGCCCCAGCATTTT. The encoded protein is CASNPGGNQPQHF.

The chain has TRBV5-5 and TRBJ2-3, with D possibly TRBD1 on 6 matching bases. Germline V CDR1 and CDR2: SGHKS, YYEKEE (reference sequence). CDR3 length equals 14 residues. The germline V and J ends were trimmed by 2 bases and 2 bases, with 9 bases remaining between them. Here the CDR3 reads CASSLDRTTDTQYF. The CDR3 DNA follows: TGTGCCAGCAGCTTAGACAGGACCACAGATACGCAGTATTTT.

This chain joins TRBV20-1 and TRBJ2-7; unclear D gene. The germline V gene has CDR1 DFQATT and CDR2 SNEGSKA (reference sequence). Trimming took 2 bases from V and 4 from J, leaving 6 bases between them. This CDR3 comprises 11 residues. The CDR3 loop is CSARLEYEQYF. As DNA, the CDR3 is TGCAGTGCTAGACTAGAGTACGAGCAGTACTTC.

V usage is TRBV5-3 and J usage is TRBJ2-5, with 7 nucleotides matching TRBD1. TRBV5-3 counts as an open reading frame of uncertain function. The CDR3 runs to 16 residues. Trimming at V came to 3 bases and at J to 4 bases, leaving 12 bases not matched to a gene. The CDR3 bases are TGTGCCAGAAGCTGGGGATTCACAGGGGAGCCAGAGACCCAGTACTTC. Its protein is CARSWGFTGEPETQYF.

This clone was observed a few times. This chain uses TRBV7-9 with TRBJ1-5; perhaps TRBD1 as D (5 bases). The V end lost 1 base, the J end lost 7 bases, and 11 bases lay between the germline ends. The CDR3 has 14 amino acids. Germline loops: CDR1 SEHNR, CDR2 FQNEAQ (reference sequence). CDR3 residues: CASSLGGTRQPQHF. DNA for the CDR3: TGTGCCAGCAGCTTAGGGGGGACGAGACAGCCCCAGCATTTT.

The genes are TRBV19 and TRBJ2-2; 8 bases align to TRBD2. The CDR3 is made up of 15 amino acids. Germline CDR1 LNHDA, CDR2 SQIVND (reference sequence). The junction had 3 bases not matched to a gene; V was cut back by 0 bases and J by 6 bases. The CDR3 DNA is TGTGCCAGTAGTATAGACGGGGGGGCCCCCGGGGAGCTGTTTTTT. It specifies CASSIDGGAPGELFF.

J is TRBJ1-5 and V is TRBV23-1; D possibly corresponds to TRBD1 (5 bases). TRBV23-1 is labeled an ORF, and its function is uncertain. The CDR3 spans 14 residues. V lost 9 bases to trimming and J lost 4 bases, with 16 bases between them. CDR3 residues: CARGQGFPNQPQHF. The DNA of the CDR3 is TGCGCCAGGGGTCAGGGCTTTCCGAATCAGCCCCAGCATTTT.

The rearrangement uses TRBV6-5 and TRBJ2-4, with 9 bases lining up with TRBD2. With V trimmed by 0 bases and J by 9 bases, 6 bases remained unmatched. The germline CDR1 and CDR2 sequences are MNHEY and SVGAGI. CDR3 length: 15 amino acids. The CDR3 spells CASSYSGGGEAIQYF. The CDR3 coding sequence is TGTGCCAGCAGTTACTCGGGCGGGGGGGAGGCCATTCAGTACTTC.

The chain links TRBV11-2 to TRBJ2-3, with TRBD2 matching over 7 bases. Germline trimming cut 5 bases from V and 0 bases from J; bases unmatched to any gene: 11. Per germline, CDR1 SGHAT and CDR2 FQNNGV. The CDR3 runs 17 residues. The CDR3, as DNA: TGTGCCAGCAGCCCGGGGGGAGCGGGGTACAGCACAGATACGCAGTATTTT. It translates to CASSPGGAGYSTDTQYF.

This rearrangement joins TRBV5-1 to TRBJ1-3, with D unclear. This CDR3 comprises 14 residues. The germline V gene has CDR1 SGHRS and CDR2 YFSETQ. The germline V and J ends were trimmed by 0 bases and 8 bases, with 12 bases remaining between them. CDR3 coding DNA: TGCGCCAGCAGCTTGGGCCAGGTTGGTGACACCATATATTTT. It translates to CASSLGQVGDTIYF.

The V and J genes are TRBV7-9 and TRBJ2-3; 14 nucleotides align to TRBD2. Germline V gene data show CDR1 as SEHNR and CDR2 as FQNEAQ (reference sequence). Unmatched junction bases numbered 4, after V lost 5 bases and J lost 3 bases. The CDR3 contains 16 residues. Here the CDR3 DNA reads TGTGCCAGCAGCACGACTAGCGGGGGGGAAACAGATACGCAGTATTTT. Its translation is CASSTTSGGETDTQYF. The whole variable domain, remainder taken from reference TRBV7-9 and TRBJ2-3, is DTGVSQNPRHKITKRGQNVTFRCDPISEHNRLYWYRQTLGQGPEFLTYFQNEAQLEKSRLLSDRFSAERPKGSFSTLEIQRTEQGDSAMYLCASSTTSGGETDTQYFGPGTRLTVL.

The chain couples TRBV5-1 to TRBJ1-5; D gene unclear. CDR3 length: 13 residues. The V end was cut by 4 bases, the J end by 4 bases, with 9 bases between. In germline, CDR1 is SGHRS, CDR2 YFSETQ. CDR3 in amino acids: CASSPGLNQPQHF. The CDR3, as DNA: TGCGCCAGCAGCCCTGGGCTTAATCAGCCCCAGCATTTT.

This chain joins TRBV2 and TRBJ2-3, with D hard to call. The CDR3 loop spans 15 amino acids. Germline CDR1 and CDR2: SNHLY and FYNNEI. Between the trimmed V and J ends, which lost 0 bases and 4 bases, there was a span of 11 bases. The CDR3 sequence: CASSEAPSRADTQYF. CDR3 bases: TGTGCCAGCAGTGAAGCCCCGTCTAGGGCAGATACGCAGTATTTT.

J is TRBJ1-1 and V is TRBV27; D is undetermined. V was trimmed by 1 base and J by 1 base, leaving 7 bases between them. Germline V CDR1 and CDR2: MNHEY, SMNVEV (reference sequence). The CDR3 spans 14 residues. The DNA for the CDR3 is TGTGCCAGCAGTTTATTTGGCCCGAACACTGAAGCTTTCTTT. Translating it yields CASSLFGPNTEAFF.